The 7 T cell receptor beta chains below were found in one sample sequenced in a study of graft-versus-host responses after intestinal transplantation. Method: immunoSEQ multiplex PCR; TCRdb's copy keeps in-frame clones and lacks some. The sample carries 20,000 to 25,000 clones, approximately 94% recorded once. The material was PBMCs, obtained 156 days after intestinal transplant. These TCRs come from a human patient who received an intestinal transplant, so some T cells may come from the graft donor.

The chain is built from TRBV9 and TRBJ2-3; no clear D. This CDR3 comprises 13 residues. Per germline, CDR1 SGDLS and CDR2 YYNGEE. Trimming stripped 0 bases from V and 0 bases from J, with 2 bases between. The CDR3 nucleotides are TGTGCCAGCAGCGTAGGTAGCACAGATACGCAGTATTTT. Its translation is CASSVGSTDTQYF.

This clone has just a few counts. The chain joins TRBV5-1 to TRBJ2-1; 7 nucleotides line up with TRBD2. Germline V lookup: CDR1 SGHRS, CDR2 YFSETQ. Germline trimming cut 0 bases from V and 4 bases from J; bases unmatched to any gene: 4. There are 15 residues in the CDR3. CDR3 residues: CASSLAPAGYNEQFF. CDR3 bases: TGCGCCAGCAGCTTGGCGCCAGCGGGGTACAATGAGCAGTTCTTC.

J is TRBJ2-1 and V is TRBV10-2; no definite D call. CDR1 is WSHSY and CDR2 is SAAADI in the germline V gene. The CDR3 loop spans 13 amino acids. Trimming left V 4 bases short and J 8 bases short, with 12 bases between. The CDR3 protein is CASSGRLIDEQFF. The CDR3 nucleotides are TGCGCCAGCAGTGGCCGACTCATAGATGAGCAGTTCTTC.

CDR3 sequence: CASSVAPASSGNTIYF. The DNA of the CDR3 is TGTGCCAGCAGCGTAGCCCCCGCCAGCTCTGGAAACACCATATATTTT. The V and J genes are TRBV9 and TRBJ1-3; D is unclear. Per germline, CDR1 SGDLS and CDR2 YYNGEE. The germline V and J ends were trimmed by 0 bases and 0 bases, with 10 bases remaining between them. The CDR3 runs 16 residues.

J is TRBJ1-1 and V is TRBV30; D is unclear. CDR1 and CDR2 from the germline V gene are GTSNPN and SVGIG (reference sequence). This CDR3 spans 12 amino acids. Trimming stripped 1 base from V and 2 bases from J, with 5 bases between. The CDR3 DNA is TGTGCCTGGAGTGGGATAAACACTGAAGCTTTCTTT. It specifies CAWSGINTEAFF.

The chain combines TRBV6-6 with TRBJ1-6, with 11 bases identical to TRBD1. The CDR3 loop spans 14 amino acids. Germline trimming cut 6 bases from V and 10 bases from J; bases unmatched to any gene: 5. The germline CDR1 and CDR2 sequences are MNHNY and SVGAGI (reference sequence). The CDR3 DNA reads TGTGCCAGCAGGTCAGGGACAGGGGGATCACCCCTCCACTTT. Its protein product is CASRSGTGGSPLHF.

Concerning this clone: The junction departs from germline at one end; a sequencing error may be responsible. The rearrangement links TRBV19 to TRBJ2-7, with 9 nucleotides matching TRBD2. Germline CDR1 reads LNHDA; CDR2 reads SQIVND (reference sequence). The CDR3 consists of 14 residues. CDR3 DNA: TGTGCCAGCAGTAGCGGGAGAACGGCTTTTGAGCAGTACTTC. Its translation is CASSSGRTAFEQYF.